This note documents a single T cell receptor (beta chain) sequence. Those donating, healthy Caucasian individuals from Russia, were aged about 6 to 95. The data were taken from a study of blood T cells in healthy people across ages. A second about 7 to 12 cycle PCR used barcoded and J-beta primers. MiXCR was run by TCRdb on the 5' RACE reads, yielding one entry per CDR3 protein. This table has about 1.5 million distinct CDR3 sequences, approximately 39% appearing once. V was clipped by 6 bases and J by 1 base, with 6 bases between them. The CDR3 has 11 amino acids. Germline CDR1 is DFQATT and CDR2 is SNEGSKA (reference sequence).

Sequenced sample: blood. The sequence was obtained from a woman between 18 and 30 years old in good health. The V gene is TRBV20-1, the J gene TRBJ1-1; D not certain. In nucleotides, the CDR3 is TGCAGTGCAATTAAGAACACTGAAGCTTTCTTT. This sequence encodes CSAIKNTEAFF.